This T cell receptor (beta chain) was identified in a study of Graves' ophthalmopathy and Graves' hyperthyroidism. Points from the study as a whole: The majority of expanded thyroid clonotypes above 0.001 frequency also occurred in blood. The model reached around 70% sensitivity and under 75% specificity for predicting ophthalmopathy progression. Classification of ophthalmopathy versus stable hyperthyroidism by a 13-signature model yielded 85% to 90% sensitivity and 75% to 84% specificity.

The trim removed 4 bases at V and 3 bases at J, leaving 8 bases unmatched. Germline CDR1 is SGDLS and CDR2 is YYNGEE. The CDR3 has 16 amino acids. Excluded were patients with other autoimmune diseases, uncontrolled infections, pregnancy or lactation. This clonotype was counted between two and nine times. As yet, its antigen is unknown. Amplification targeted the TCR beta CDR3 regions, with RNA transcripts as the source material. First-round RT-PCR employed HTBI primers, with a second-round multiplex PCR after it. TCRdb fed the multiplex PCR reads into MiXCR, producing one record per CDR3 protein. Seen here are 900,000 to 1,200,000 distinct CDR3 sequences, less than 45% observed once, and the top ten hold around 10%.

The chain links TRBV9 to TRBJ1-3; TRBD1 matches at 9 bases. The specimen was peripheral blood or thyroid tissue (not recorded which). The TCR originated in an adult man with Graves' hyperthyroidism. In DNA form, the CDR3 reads TGTGCCAGCAGCACTCCGGGACAGGGTGTTGGAAACACCATATATTTT. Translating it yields CASSTPGQGVGNTIYF.